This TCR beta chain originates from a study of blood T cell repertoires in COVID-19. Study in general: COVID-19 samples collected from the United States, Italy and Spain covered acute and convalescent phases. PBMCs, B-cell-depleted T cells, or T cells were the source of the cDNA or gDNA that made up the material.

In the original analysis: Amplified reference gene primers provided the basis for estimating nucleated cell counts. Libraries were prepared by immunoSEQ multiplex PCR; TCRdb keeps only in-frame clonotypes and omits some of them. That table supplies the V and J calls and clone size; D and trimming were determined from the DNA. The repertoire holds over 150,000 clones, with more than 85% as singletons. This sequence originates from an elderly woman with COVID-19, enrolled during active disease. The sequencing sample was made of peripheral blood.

The CDR3 is CASSVGLADSTDTQYF. The CDR3 coding sequence is TGTGCCAGCAGCGTAGGTCTAGCGGACAGCACAGATACGCAGTATTTT. V gene TRBV9 combines with J gene TRBJ2-3; 7 bases are a match to TRBD2. V lost 0 bases and J lost 0; bases outside the gene matches: 4. The germline CDR1 and CDR2 sequences are SGDLS and YYNGEE. The CDR3 spans 16 residues.